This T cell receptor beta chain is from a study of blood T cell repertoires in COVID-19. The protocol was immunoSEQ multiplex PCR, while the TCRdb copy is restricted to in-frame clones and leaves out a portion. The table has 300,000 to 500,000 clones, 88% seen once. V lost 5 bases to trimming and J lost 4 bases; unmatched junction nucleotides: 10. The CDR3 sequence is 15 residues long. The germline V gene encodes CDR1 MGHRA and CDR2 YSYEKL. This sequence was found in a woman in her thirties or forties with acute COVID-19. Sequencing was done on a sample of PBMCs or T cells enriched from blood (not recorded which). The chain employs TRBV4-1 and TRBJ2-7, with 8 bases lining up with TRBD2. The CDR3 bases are TGCGCCAGCAGCTCGACGCCCGGGACTAGTTACGAGCAGTACTTC. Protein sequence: CASSSTPGTSYEQYF.